This T cell receptor beta chain appears in the sequencing data of a study of blood T cell repertoires in COVID-19. Turning to the study itself: Sample material is recorded as cDNA or gDNA derived from T cells, B-cell-depleted T cells, or PBMCs.

Original methodology: Amplification of reference gene primers provided the estimated nucleated cell counts. Measured with immunoSEQ multiplex PCR; TCRdb has only the in-frame clones, and not every one. That table supplies the V and J calls and clone size; D and trimming were determined from the DNA. The sample holds roughly 200,000 clones; approximately 78% are singletons and the top ten take approximately 3%. This TCR came from a woman aged 80 or older with active or convalescent COVID-19. The sample consisted of peripheral blood.

The CDR3 DNA sequence: TGTGCCAGCAGTCCACCGGGACACTTGAGCACAGATACGCAGTATTTT. This encodes CASSPPGHLSTDTQYF. The chain combines TRBV28 with TRBJ2-3, with TRBD1 as a possible D gene (6 bases). V lost 5 bases and J lost 0, with 15 bases in between. Germline CDR1 reads MDHEN; CDR2 reads SYDVKM. CDR3 length equals 16 residues.